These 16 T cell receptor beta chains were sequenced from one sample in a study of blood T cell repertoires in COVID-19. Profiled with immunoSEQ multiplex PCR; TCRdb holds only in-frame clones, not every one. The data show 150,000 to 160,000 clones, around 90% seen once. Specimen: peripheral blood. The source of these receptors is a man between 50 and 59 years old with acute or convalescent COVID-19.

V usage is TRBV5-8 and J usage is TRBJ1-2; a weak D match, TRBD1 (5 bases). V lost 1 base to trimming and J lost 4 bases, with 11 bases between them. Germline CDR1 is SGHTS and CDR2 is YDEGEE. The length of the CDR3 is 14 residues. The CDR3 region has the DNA TGTGCCAGCAGCTTGTCGGGCAGGGCCTATGGCTACACCTTC. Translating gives CASSLSGRAYGYTF.

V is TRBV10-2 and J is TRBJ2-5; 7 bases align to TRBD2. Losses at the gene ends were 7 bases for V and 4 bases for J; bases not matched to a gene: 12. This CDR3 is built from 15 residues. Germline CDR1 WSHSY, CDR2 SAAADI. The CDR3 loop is CASTPPGGSLETQYF. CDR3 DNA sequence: TGCGCCAGCACCCCTCCGGGGGGTAGTTTAGAGACCCAGTACTTC.

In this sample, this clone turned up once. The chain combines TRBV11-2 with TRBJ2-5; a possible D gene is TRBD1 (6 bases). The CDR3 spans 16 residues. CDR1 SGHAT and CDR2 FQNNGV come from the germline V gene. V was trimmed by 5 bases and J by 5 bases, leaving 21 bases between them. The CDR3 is CASSPPWVGAGETQYF. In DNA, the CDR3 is TGTGCCAGCAGCCCCCCGTGGGTGGGGGCGGGCGAGACCCAGTACTTC.

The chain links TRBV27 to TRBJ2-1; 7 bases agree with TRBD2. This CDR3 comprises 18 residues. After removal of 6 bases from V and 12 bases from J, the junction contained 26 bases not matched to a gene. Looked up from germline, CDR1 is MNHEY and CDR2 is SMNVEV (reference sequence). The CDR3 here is CASSLRAVFGDYRYGQFF. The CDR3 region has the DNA TGTGCCAGCAGCCTAAGGGCGGTATTTGGGGACTACCGATATGGGCAGTTCTTC.

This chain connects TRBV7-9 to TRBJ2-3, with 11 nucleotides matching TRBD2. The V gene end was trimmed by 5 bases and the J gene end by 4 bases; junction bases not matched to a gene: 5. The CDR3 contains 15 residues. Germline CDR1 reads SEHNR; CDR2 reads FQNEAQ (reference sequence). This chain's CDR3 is CASSEPGLAADTQYF. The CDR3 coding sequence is TGTGCCAGCAGCGAACCGGGACTAGCGGCAGATACGCAGTATTTT.

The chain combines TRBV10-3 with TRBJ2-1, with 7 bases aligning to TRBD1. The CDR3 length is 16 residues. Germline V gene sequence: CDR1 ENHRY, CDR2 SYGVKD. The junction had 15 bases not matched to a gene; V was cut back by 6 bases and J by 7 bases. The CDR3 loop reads CAIRDSGTATGNEQFF. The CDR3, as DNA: TGTGCCATCAGGGATTCCGGGACAGCCACTGGGAATGAGCAGTTCTTC.

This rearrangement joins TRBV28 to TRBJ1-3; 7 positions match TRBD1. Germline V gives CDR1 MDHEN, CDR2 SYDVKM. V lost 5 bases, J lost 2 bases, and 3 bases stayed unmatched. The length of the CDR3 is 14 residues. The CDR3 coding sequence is TGTGCCAGCAGTACGACAGGGCCTGGAAACACCATATATTTT. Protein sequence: CASSTTGPGNTIYF. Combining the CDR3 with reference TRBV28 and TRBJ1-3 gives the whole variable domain DVKVTQSSRYLVKRTGEKVFLECVQDMDHENMFWYRQDPGLGLRLIYFSYDVKMKEKGDIPEGYSVSREKKERFSLILESASTNQTSMYLCASSTTGPGNTIYFGEGSWLTVV.

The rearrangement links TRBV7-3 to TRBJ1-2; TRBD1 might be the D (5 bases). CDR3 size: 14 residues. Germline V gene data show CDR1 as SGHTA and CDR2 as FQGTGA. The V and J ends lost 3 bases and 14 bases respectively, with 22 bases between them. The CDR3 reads CASSLTDRLDAWTF. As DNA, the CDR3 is TGTGCCAGCAGCTTGACAGATAGGCTCGACGCGTGGACCTTC.

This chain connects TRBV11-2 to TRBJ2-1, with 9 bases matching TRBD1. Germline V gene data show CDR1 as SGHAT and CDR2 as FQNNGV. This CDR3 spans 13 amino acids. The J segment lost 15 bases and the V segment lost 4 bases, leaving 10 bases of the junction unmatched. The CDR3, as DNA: TGTGCCAGCAGCTCCCGGACAGGGGCTGCAAGGTTCTTC. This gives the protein CASSSRTGAARFF.

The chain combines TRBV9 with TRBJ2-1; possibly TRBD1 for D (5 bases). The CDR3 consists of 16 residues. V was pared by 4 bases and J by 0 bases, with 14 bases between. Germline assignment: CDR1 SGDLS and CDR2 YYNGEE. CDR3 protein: CASSPRAPRSYNEQFF. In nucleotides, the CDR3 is TGTGCCAGCAGCCCCAGGGCCCCACGCTCCTACAATGAGCAGTTCTTC. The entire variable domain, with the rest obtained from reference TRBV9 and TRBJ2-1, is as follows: DSGVTQTPKHLITATGQRVTLRCSPRSGDLSVYWYQQSLDQGLQFLIQYYNGEERAKGNILERFSAQQFPDLHSELNLSSLELGDSALYFCASSPRAPRSYNEQFFGPGTRLTVL.

CDR3 amino acids: CASSELGLANEQFF. The CDR3 nucleotides read TGTGCCAGCAGTGAATTAGGACTAGCAAACGAGCAGTTCTTC. The chain uses TRBV25-1 and TRBJ2-1, with 8 bases fitting TRBD2. Germline assignment: CDR1 MGHDK and CDR2 SYGVNS. The junction had 6 bases not matched to a gene; V was cut back by 1 base and J by 10 bases. This CDR3 contains 14 residues.

This CDR3 reads CATSDGRLAGDSEQFF. The CDR3 DNA follows: TGTGCCACCAGTGATGGGAGACTAGCGGGAGATTCTGAGCAGTTCTTC. The chain combines TRBV24-1 with TRBJ2-1, with 12 bases that match TRBD2. Germline V gene data show CDR1 as KGHDR and CDR2 as SFDVKD. V lost 3 bases, J lost 9 bases, and 8 bases stayed unmatched. The CDR3 runs 16 residues.

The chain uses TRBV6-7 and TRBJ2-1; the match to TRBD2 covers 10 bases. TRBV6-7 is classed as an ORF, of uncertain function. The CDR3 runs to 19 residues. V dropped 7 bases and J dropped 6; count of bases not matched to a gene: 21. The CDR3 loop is CASKNRRVIEREGLNEQFF. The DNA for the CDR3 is TGTGCCAGCAAAAATCGCCGCGTCATCGAGCGGGAGGGCCTCAATGAGCAGTTCTTC.

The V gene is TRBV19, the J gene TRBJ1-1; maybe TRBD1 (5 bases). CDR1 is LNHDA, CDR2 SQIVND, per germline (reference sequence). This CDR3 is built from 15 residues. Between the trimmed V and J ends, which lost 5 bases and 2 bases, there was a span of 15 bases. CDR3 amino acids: CASSAWQGINTEAFF. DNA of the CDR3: TGTGCCAGTAGTGCCTGGCAGGGAATTAACACTGAAGCTTTCTTT.

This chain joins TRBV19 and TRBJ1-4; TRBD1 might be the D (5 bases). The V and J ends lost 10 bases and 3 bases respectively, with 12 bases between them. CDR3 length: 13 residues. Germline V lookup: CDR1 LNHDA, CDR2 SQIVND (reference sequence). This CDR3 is CATSGLSNEKLFF. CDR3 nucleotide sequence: TGTGCCACATCGGGACTCTCTAATGAAAAACTGTTTTTT.

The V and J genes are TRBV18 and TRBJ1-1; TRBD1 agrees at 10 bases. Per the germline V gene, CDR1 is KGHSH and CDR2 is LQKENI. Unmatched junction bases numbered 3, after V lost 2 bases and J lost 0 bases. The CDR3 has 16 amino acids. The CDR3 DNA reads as TGTGCCAGCTCACCAGGGACAGGGGCGATGAACACTGAAGCTTTCTTT. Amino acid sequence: CASSPGTGAMNTEAFF. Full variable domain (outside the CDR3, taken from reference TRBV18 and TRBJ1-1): NAGVMQNPRHLVRRRGQEARLRCSPMKGHSHVYWYRQLPEEGLKFMVYLQKENIIDESGMPKERFSAEFPKEGPSILRIQQVVRGDSAAYFCASSPGTGAMNTEAFFGQGTRLTVV.